This T cell receptor beta chain was identified in a study of blood T cell repertoires in COVID-19. The wider study: Acute-phase and convalescent COVID-19 samples originated in the United States, Italy and Spain.

Per the study methods: Amplifying reference gene primers gave estimates of nucleated cell counts. Profiling relied on immunoSEQ multiplex PCR, and the TCRdb table lists in-frame clones only, not all of them. From that table come the V and J calls and clone size; the DNA was used to work out D and trimming. The table has tens of thousands of clones, less than 85% seen once. The sequence was obtained from a woman in her seventies with acute or convalescent COVID-19. The sample taken for sequencing was peripheral blood.

CDR3 DNA sequence: TGTGCCAGCAGTTACGCGTCCCCCTACGAGCAGTACTTC. Amino acid sequence: CASSYASPYEQYF. V is TRBV6-2 or TRBV6-3 and J is TRBJ2-7; D is unresolved. Germline V gene sequence: CDR1 MNHEY, CDR2 SVGEGT. The CDR3 is 13 residues long. V shed 2 bases and J shed 2 bases, with 7 bases lying between them.